This T cell receptor (beta chain) was identified during a study of cytomegalovirus exposure and HLA in healthy donors. Study-level background: HLA-typed donors were the source of 83 million or so unique TCRs held in an early data release. Genotyping of under 500 donors showed that roughly 80% belonged to the Caucasian-associated ancestry cluster.

All donors participated as healthy donors of bone marrow. Trimming stripped 0 bases from V and 2 bases from J, with 9 bases between. The CDR3 spans 16 residues. Per germline, CDR1 SGHRS and CDR2 YFSETQ. A multiplex PCR was run with 60 Vbeta primers and 13 Jbeta primers. Measured with immunoSEQ multiplex PCR; TCRdb has only the in-frame clones, and not every one. Listed are about 160,000 clones; 1.3% falls within the top ten. A note on this clone: Its target is not known.

Overall study findings and caveats: The authors later linked a missense DCLRE1C variant to TCR beta V- and J-gene trimming.

Sequenced: PBMCs. The chain is built from TRBV5-1 and TRBJ2-6; D ambiguous. This TCR derives from a woman aged 55-69 years in good health and CMV-seronegative. CDR3 coding DNA: TGCGCCAGCAGCTTGGTTAGCACGCCTGGGGCCAACGTCCTGACTTTC. Translating it yields CASSLVSTPGANVLTF. Combining the CDR3 with reference TRBV5-1 and TRBJ2-6 gives the whole variable domain KAGVTQTPRYLIKTRGQQVTLSCSPISGHRSVSWYQQTPGQGLQFLFEYFSETQRNKGNFPGRFSGRQFSNSRSEMNVSTLELGDSALYLCASSLVSTPGANVLTFGAGSRLTVL.